These 2 T cell receptor beta chains came from one sample sequenced in a study of T cell responses to AZD1222 COVID-19 vaccine. Assay: immunoSEQ multiplex PCR; the TCRdb copy retains only in-frame clones and omits some. The profile covers roughly 120,000 clones, with around 87% appearing a single time and roughly 4.3% taken by the ten largest. The sequences come from peripheral blood, collected 28 days after the second AZD1222 dose. These receptors originate from an adult who received the AZD1222 COVID-19 vaccine.

The chain recombines TRBV15 with TRBJ2-1; no clear D gene. The CDR3 totals 13 residues. The germline V gene has CDR1 LNHNV and CDR2 YYDKDF (reference sequence). The ends were cut back, 4 bases at V and 9 bases at J, with 13 bases in the middle. CDR3 sequence (DNA): TGTGCCACCAGCACCGACTGGGAAGGTGAGCAGTTCTTC. Encoded protein: CATSTDWEGEQFF.

On this clone itself: At one end the junction does not follow the germline gene, possibly because of a read error. J is TRBJ2-4 and V is TRBV20-1; D gene uncertain. Germline assignment: CDR1 DFQATT and CDR2 SNEGSKA (reference sequence). The length of the CDR3 is 11 residues. CDR3 coding DNA: TGCAGTGCTAGGGCTAACGGTAAAATGGACTTC. This codes for CSARANGKMDF.